Following are 19 T cell receptor beta chains from one sample sequenced in a study of response to subunit inactivated influenza vaccine. TCRdb used MiXCR to reprocess the RT-PCR reads, holding one entry per CDR3 protein. The repertoire has about 180,000 distinct CDR3 sequences, approximately 12% of them found once; the top ten carry roughly 33%. The material sequenced was CD8+ T cells sorted from PBMCs, taken around 25 months after vaccination. All receptors come from a man between 50 and 69 years old who received an inactivated influenza vaccine.

This clonotype has only a few counts. The CDR3 reads CASSSREKREDSYEQYF. The CDR3 DNA is TGTGCCAGCAGCTCCCGGGAAAAGCGGGAGGACTCCTACGAGCAGTACTTC. The rearrangement links TRBV7-8 to TRBJ2-7, with 9 bases matching TRBD2. The CDR3 has 17 amino acids. The J segment lost 0 bases and the V segment lost 4 bases, leaving 10 bases of the junction unmatched. Germline V gene sequence: CDR1 SGHVS, CDR2 FQNEAQ.

The V gene is TRBV9, the J gene TRBJ1-5, with no clear D. Trimming took off 0 bases at V and 3 bases at J, with 10 bases between the two ends. CDR3 size: 15 residues. Germline V gives CDR1 SGDLS, CDR2 YYNGEE. CDR3 in amino acids: CASSVVEGTNQPQHF. Written as DNA, the CDR3 is TGTGCCAGCAGCGTAGTCGAGGGTACCAATCAGCCCCAGCATTTT.

CDR3 DNA sequence: TGTGCCGCGGGGGGCTCCTACGAGCAGTACTTC. Its protein product is CAAGGSYEQYF. This rearrangement joins TRBV7-9 to TRBJ2-7, with TRBD2 identical over 8 bases. After removal of 11 bases from V and 0 bases from J, the junction contained 0 bases not matched to a gene. This CDR3 has 11 amino acids. The V gene's germline CDR1 is SEHNR and CDR2 FQNEAQ (reference sequence).

The chain links TRBV20-1 to TRBJ2-5; the match to TRBD2 covers 10 bases. Germline V gene data show CDR1 as DFQATT and CDR2 as SNEGSKA (reference sequence). Trimming cost V 0 bases and J 5 bases; bases outside gene matches: 9. The CDR3 is made up of 16 amino acids. The CDR3 reads CSARDFRASGGETQYF. DNA for the CDR3: TGCAGTGCTAGAGATTTTCGGGCTAGCGGGGGTGAGACCCAGTACTTC.

This clonotype was detected many times. In nucleotides, the CDR3 is TGTGCCAGCAGCCCCACAATCACCGGGGAGCTGTTTTTT. Protein product: CASSPTITGELFF. This chain joins TRBV6-6 and TRBJ2-2; no clear D. The CDR3 has 13 residues. Trimming cost V 6 bases and J 4 bases, with 9 bases left between them. Germline V lookup: CDR1 MNHNY, CDR2 SVGAGI (reference sequence).

This clonotype was picked up a small number of times. The rearrangement uses TRBV5-1 and TRBJ2-1; TRBD1 aligns across 7 bases. The germline V gene has CDR1 SGHRS and CDR2 YFSETQ. V lost 3 bases, J lost 9 bases, and 3 bases stayed unmatched. This CDR3 is 12 amino acids long. CDR3 sequence reads: CASSWTGGEQFF. The CDR3 nucleotides are TGCGCCAGCAGCTGGACAGGCGGTGAGCAGTTCTTC.

This chain links TRBV2 with TRBJ2-3; no clear D. The V end lost 6 bases, the J end lost 5 bases, and 6 bases lay between the germline ends. CDR3 length equals 11 residues. CDR1 is SNHLY, CDR2 FYNNEI, per germline. CDR3 loop: CASRYRDTQYF. CDR3 in DNA: TGTGCCAGCAGGTACAGAGATACGCAGTATTTT.

This chain joins TRBV20-1 and TRBJ2-2; D is unclear. Per germline, CDR1 DFQATT and CDR2 SNEGSKA (reference sequence). Trimming shortened V by 2 bases and J by 4 bases, and 8 bases separated the two germline ends. The CDR3 spans 13 residues. The CDR3 loop reads CSARPPATGELFF. As DNA, the CDR3 is TGCAGTGCTAGACCGCCGGCCACCGGGGAGCTGTTTTTT.

This clonotype was detected a few times. The V gene is TRBV20-1, the J gene TRBJ2-7; D may be TRBD1 or TRBD2 (5 bases each). The germline gives CDR1 DFQATT, CDR2 SNEGSKA (reference sequence). This CDR3 is 14 amino acids long. V lost 4 bases, J lost 2 bases, and 15 bases lay in between. The CDR3: CSATLGRKTYEQYF. The CDR3 bases are TGCAGTGCTACCCTGGGACGGAAAACCTACGAGCAGTACTTC.

This clonotype came up a few times. Germline and junction disagree at one end, which may indicate a read error. J is TRBJ1-4 and V is TRBV29-1; no clear D gene. CDR1 SQVTM and CDR2 ANQGSEA come from the germline V gene. The CDR3 is 15 residues long. The CDR3 region is CSVVYTPILNGKLFF. CDR3 coding DNA: TGCAGCGTTGTTTATACACCAATACTTAATGGAAAACTGTTTTTT.

This clonotype was picked up a small number of times. V and J are TRBV7-6 and TRBJ2-3; maybe TRBD1 (5 bases). The V gene lost 3 bases and the J gene lost 4 bases, with 8 bases spanning the gap. The germline CDR1 and CDR2 sequences are SGHVS and FNYEAQ. The CDR3 is made up of 13 amino acids. The CDR3 DNA reads TGTGCCAGCAGCTTGCAGGGCTCAGATACGCAGTATTTT. Its protein product is CASSLQGSDTQYF.

This rearrangement joins TRBV29-1 to TRBJ2-2, with TRBD1 identical over 8 bases. Germline CDR1 and CDR2: SQVTM and ANQGSEA. V lost 2 bases, J lost 2 bases, and 7 bases stayed unmatched. This CDR3 has 16 residues. This CDR3 is CSVEYKGQGNTGELFF. CDR3 sequence (DNA): TGCAGCGTTGAATATAAAGGACAGGGTAACACCGGGGAGCTGTTTTTT.

This clonotype appeared a few times. The J gene is TRBJ2-7, the V gene TRBV6-2 or TRBV6-3, with a weak D call TRBD1 (5 bases). V lost 1 base to trimming and J lost 0 bases, with 10 bases between them. Germline CDR1 MNHEY, CDR2 SVGEGT. The CDR3 covers 15 residues. The CDR3 bases are TGTGCCAGCAGTTACTTCCAGGGCTTCTCCTACGAGCAGTACTTC. It encodes CASSYFQGFSYEQYF.

This clonotype has a handful of counts. V is TRBV5-1 and J is TRBJ2-6; D ambiguous. The V gene's germline CDR1 is SGHRS and CDR2 YFSETQ. This CDR3 region has 14 residues. Trimming left V 5 bases short and J 0 bases short, with 6 bases between. CDR3 sequence (DNA): TGCGCCAGCAGTGGGGTCTCTGGGGCCAACGTCCTGACTTTC. It encodes CASSGVSGANVLTF.

This clonotype has just a few counts. The chain joins TRBV27 to TRBJ1-2, with 10 bases that match TRBD1. Trimming cost V 5 bases and J 8 bases; bases outside gene matches: 11. From germline, CDR1 is MNHEY and CDR2 SMNVEV (reference sequence). This CDR3 is 15 amino acids long. The DNA for the CDR3 is TGTGCCAGCAGTAAAGCCGGGACAGGGGCGGAGGGCTACACCTTC. Its protein product is CASSKAGTGAEGYTF.

This clonotype has ten or more counts. The rearrangement links TRBV13 to TRBJ2-1; 11 bases are shared with TRBD2. After removal of 5 bases from V and 5 bases from J, the junction contained 5 bases not matched to a gene. Germline V CDR1 and CDR2: PRHDT, FYEKMQ (reference sequence). This CDR3 comprises 15 residues. As DNA, the CDR3 is TGTGCCAGCAGCCAGCCGGGACTAGCGGACAATGAGCAGTTCTTC. This sequence encodes CASSQPGLADNEQFF.

The chain links TRBV28 to TRBJ2-4, with 7 bases aligning to TRBD1. The CDR3 sequence is 15 residues long. Germline V gene lookup returns CDR1 MDHEN and CDR2 SYDVKM. Trimming at V came to 6 bases and at J to 9 bases, leaving 14 bases not matched to a gene. CDR3 amino acids: CASRATWTGLSIQYF. CDR3 nucleotide sequence: TGTGCCAGCAGGGCAACTTGGACAGGTTTGAGCATTCAGTACTTC. The whole variable domain, remainder taken from reference TRBV28 and TRBJ2-4, is DVKVTQSSRYLVKRTGEKVFLECVQDMDHENMFWYRQDPGLGLRLIYFSYDVKMKEKGDIPEGYSVSREKKERFSLILESASTNQTSMYLCASRATWTGLSIQYFGAGTRLSVL.

In this sample, this clonotype turned up many times. V and J are TRBV9 and TRBJ2-3, with 11 bases matching TRBD2. J gave up 2 bases and V 3 bases, and 5 bases lay outside the gene matches. The CDR3 consists of 16 residues. Germline V gene sequence: CDR1 SGDLS, CDR2 YYNGEE. The CDR3 protein is CASSAGGLAATDTQYF. CDR3 bases: TGTGCCAGCAGCGCCGGGGGACTAGCGGCCACAGATACGCAGTATTTT.

The chain uses TRBV3-1 and TRBJ2-3; D unresolved. CDR3 length: 14 amino acids. Germline V gives CDR1 LGHDT, CDR2 YNNKEL (reference sequence). Trimming removed 1 base at V and 8 bases at J, with 13 bases between. This CDR3 is CASSQGADPGTQYF. CDR3 coding DNA: TGTGCCAGCAGCCAAGGGGCCGACCCCGGTACGCAGTATTTT.